This entry lists 26 T cell receptor beta chains sequenced from one sample in a study of blood T cell repertoires in COVID-19. The method was immunoSEQ multiplex PCR; TCRdb's version includes in-frame clones alone and lacks a portion of them. The sample shows 350,000 to 400,000 clones, roughly 92% of them seen only once. The sequencing sample was made of PBMCs or T cells enriched from blood (not recorded which). Every receptor here comes from a woman in her thirties or forties who had been exposed to COVID-19.

This chain links TRBV24-1 with TRBJ2-2; maybe TRBD2 (5 bases). The CDR3 extends over 17 amino acids. Trimming removed 1 base at V and 7 bases at J, with 18 bases between. Germline V gene sequence: CDR1 KGHDR, CDR2 SFDVKD. CDR3 bases: TGTGCCACCAGTGATTTCCTGGGTTCGGGGTCGGTCGGGGAGCTGTTTTTT. Translated: CATSDFLGSGSVGELFF.

The chain links TRBV19 to TRBJ1-6, with 7 nucleotides matching TRBD1. CDR3 length: 13 residues. The germline V gene encodes CDR1 LNHDA and CDR2 SQIVND (reference sequence). Germline trimming cut 8 bases from V and 8 bases from J; bases unmatched to any gene: 6. The CDR3 loop reads CASANRGHSPLHF. The CDR3 DNA is TGTGCCAGTGCCAACAGGGGTCATTCACCCCTCCACTTT.

The chain recombines TRBV2 with TRBJ2-1; 9 bases match TRBD2. V lost 4 bases and J lost 6; bases outside the gene matches: 13. The CDR3 loop spans 17 amino acids. Germline CDR1 and CDR2: SNHLY and FYNNEI. The CDR3 region has the DNA TGTGCCAGCAGTGGTCCTCTTCTCGCGGGGGGGACCAATGAGCAGTTCTTC. Translation: CASSGPLLAGGTNEQFF.

The chain has TRBV28 and TRBJ1-2; D perhaps matches TRBD1 (6 bases). The CDR3 sequence is 13 residues long. V lost 6 bases to trimming and J lost 5 bases, with 13 bases between them. Germline V gene sequence: CDR1 MDHEN, CDR2 SYDVKM. The CDR3 coding sequence is TGTGCCAGCAGGTACAGGGCAGAATATGGCTACACCTTC. Translating gives CASRYRAEYGYTF.

The chain has TRBV27 and TRBJ2-7; D is perhaps TRBD2 (6 bases). Germline-derived CDR1 and CDR2 are MNHEY and SMNVEV (reference sequence). With 0 bases removed from V and 3 bases from J, the gap between germline ends came to 9 bases. The length of the CDR3 is 14 residues. CDR3 sequence (DNA): TGTGCCAGCAGTTTATCCGCGGGATACTACGAGCAGTACTTC. Amino acid sequence: CASSLSAGYYEQYF.

This rearrangement joins TRBV27 to TRBJ1-5; D not resolved. Trimming left V 6 bases short and J 2 bases short, with 14 bases between. This CDR3 comprises 15 residues. Looked up from germline, CDR1 is MNHEY and CDR2 is SMNVEV (reference sequence). The CDR3 coding sequence is TGTGCCAGCAGGAGAGACTCGGTTGGCAATCAGCCCCAGCATTTT. It yields the protein CASRRDSVGNQPQHF.

This clone has only one observation. This chain connects TRBV18 to TRBJ2-5; D is uncertain. Germline V CDR1 and CDR2: KGHSH, LQKENI. The CDR3 spans 13 residues. The V end was cut by 2 bases, the J end by 2 bases, with 6 bases between. In nucleotides, the CDR3 is TGTGCCAGCTCACCAGGGCGTCAAGAGACCCAGTACTTC. Amino acid sequence: CASSPGRQETQYF.

Only a few counts were recorded for this clone. This chain links TRBV30 with TRBJ2-7, with unresolved D. From germline, CDR1 is GTSNPN and CDR2 SVGIG (reference sequence). Trimming took 0 bases from V and 3 from J, leaving 6 bases between them. This CDR3 comprises 12 residues. CDR3 protein: CAWSVVVYEQYF. CDR3 in DNA: TGTGCCTGGAGTGTAGTAGTCTACGAGCAGTACTTC. The full variable domain, with the rest looked up from reference TRBV30 and TRBJ2-7, is SQTIHQWPATLVQPVGSPLSLECTVEGTSNPNLYWYRQAAGRGLQLLFYSVGIGQISSEVPQNLSASRPQDRQFILSSKKLLLSDSGFYLCAWSVVVYEQYFGPGTRLTVT.

V is TRBV5-5 and J is TRBJ2-3, with D maybe TRBD1 (6 bases). This CDR3 is 16 amino acids long. The germline V gene encodes CDR1 SGHKS and CDR2 YYEKEE (reference sequence). V was clipped by 4 bases and J by 0 bases, with 15 bases between them. The CDR3 region has the DNA TGTGCCAGCAGCCCACAGGGCCTACCTAGCACAGATACGCAGTATTTT. It codes for CASSPQGLPSTDTQYF.

V and J are TRBV7-3 and TRBJ2-1, with 8 bases aligning to TRBD1. CDR1 SGHTA and CDR2 FQGTGA come from the germline V gene. V lost 2 bases, J lost 2 bases, and 8 bases stayed unmatched. The CDR3 totals 17 residues. The CDR3 bases are TGTGCCAGCAGCTTAGGAATGGACAGGGTCCCCTACAATGAGCAGTTCTTC. Its translation is CASSLGMDRVPYNEQFF.

V usage is TRBV25-1 and J usage is TRBJ2-1; D possibly corresponds to TRBD2 (6 bases). The germline V and J ends were trimmed by 0 bases and 8 bases, with 11 bases remaining between them. The CDR3 covers 14 residues. Per the germline V gene, CDR1 is MGHDK and CDR2 is SYGVNS. CDR3 in amino acids: CASSEYGGWYEQFF. In DNA form, the CDR3 reads TGTGCCAGCAGTGAATATGGGGGGTGGTATGAGCAGTTCTTC.

The chain employs TRBV18 and TRBJ1-5, with 8 bases aligning to TRBD1. The germline gives CDR1 KGHSH, CDR2 LQKENI. The CDR3 runs to 18 residues. V was clipped by 3 bases and J by 1 base; unmatched bases: 11. CDR3 sequence reads: CASSPLDRAGGSNQPQHF. The CDR3 DNA reads TGTGCCAGCTCACCTTTGGACAGGGCGGGTGGAAGCAATCAGCCCCAGCATTTT.

This clone was seen just once. The chain joins TRBV2 to TRBJ2-1; D perhaps matches TRBD1 (6 bases). Germline V gene sequence: CDR1 SNHLY, CDR2 FYNNEI. With 6 bases removed from V and 7 bases from J, the gap between germline ends came to 13 bases. The CDR3 contains 13 residues. For the CDR3, the DNA is TGTGCCAGCAGGTACAGGGTTTCGAATGAGCAGTTCTTC. Its protein is CASRYRVSNEQFF.

This chain uses TRBV19 with TRBJ1-2; TRBD1 might be the D (5 bases). V gave up 0 bases and J gave up 2 bases, with 16 bases separating them. From germline, CDR1 is LNHDA and CDR2 SQIVND (reference sequence). The CDR3 consists of 17 residues. The CDR3 nucleotides read TGTGCCAGTAGTATAGAACTAATGAGGACACTCAACTATGGCTACACCTTC. Protein: CASSIELMRTLNYGYTF.

This clone was detected only a few times. The chain uses TRBV11-2 and TRBJ2-1; 9 positions agree with TRBD1. The CDR3 loop spans 18 amino acids. CDR1 is SGHAT, CDR2 FQNNGV, per germline. With 2 bases clipped from V and 3 bases from J, the junction kept 11 bases outside the gene matches. This CDR3 reads CASSLRWDRDRVYNEQFF. The CDR3 nucleotides read TGTGCCAGCAGCTTACGATGGGACCGGGACAGGGTCTACAATGAGCAGTTCTTC.

V gene TRBV7-2 combines with J gene TRBJ2-5; tentatively, D is TRBD1 (5 bases). This CDR3 spans 13 amino acids. Trimming took 3 bases from V and 4 from J, leaving 9 bases between them. The germline V gene encodes CDR1 SGHTA and CDR2 FQGNSA. The CDR3 nucleotides are TGTGCCAGCAGCTTTGGGCAGGGAGAGACCCAGTACTTC. Protein sequence: CASSFGQGETQYF.

The V and J genes are TRBV30 and TRBJ2-1; D may be TRBD2 (6 bases). The length of the CDR3 is 18 residues. Per germline, CDR1 GTSNPN and CDR2 SVGIG (reference sequence). The germline V and J ends were trimmed by 0 bases and 3 bases, with 21 bases remaining between them. This CDR3 reads CAWSVRSLGRESYNEQFF. For the CDR3, the DNA is TGTGCCTGGAGTGTACGATCTCTAGGACGGGAGAGCTACAATGAGCAGTTCTTC.

The chain joins TRBV5-4 to TRBJ2-2; 9 bases line up with TRBD2. CDR1 is SGHNT and CDR2 is YYREEE in the germline V gene (reference sequence). The CDR3 runs 16 residues. J lost 1 base, V lost 5 bases, and 6 bases had no gene match. This chain's CDR3 is CASRVSGGQNTGELFF. CDR3 nucleotides: TGTGCCAGCAGAGTAAGCGGGGGGCAGAACACCGGGGAGCTGTTTTTT.

This sequence joins TRBV5-1 and TRBJ2-5; 9 nucleotides match TRBD2. V was pared by 5 bases and J by 0 bases, with 5 bases of the junction left unmatched. Germline values: CDR1 SGHRS, CDR2 YFSETQ. This CDR3 has 15 residues. In DNA, the CDR3 is TGCGCCAGCAGTGAAGCGGGGGGTTACCAAGAGACCCAGTACTTC. Protein: CASSEAGGYQETQYF.

The chain couples TRBV2 to TRBJ1-2; 10 nucleotides align to TRBD1. This CDR3 is 14 amino acids long. The germline gives CDR1 SNHLY, CDR2 FYNNEI. V gave up 3 bases and J gave up 8 bases; unmatched junction bases: 6. CDR3 residues: CASSDRQGASGYTF. The CDR3 DNA reads TGTGCCAGCAGTGATCGACAGGGGGCGTCCGGCTACACCTTC.

This chain uses TRBV12-2 with TRBJ1-5; TRBD1 is the table's D call, not checked against the DNA. TRBV12-2 is described as a pseudogene. CDR3 size: 12 residues. For the CDR3, the DNA is TGTGCAAGTCGCTTAGACAGTCAGCCCCAGCATTTT. As protein: CASRLDSQPQHF.

The chain is built from TRBV6-5 and TRBJ1-6; D perhaps matches TRBD1 (6 bases). V was cut by 5 bases and J by 12 bases, with 14 bases left in between. CDR3 length: 13 amino acids. From germline, CDR1 is MNHEY and CDR2 SVGAGI. The CDR3 protein is CASSHQGQGPLHF. The CDR3 DNA follows: TGTGCCAGCAGTCACCAGGGGCAAGGACCCCTCCACTTT.

V and J are TRBV10-2 and TRBJ1-3, with no clear D. V lost 0 bases, J lost 4 bases, and 4 bases lay in between. In germline, CDR1 is WSHSY, CDR2 SAAADI. The CDR3 consists of 13 residues. The CDR3 coding sequence is TGCGCCAGCAGTGAGTCGACAGGAAACACCATATATTTT. Its translation: CASSESTGNTIYF.

This clone showed up just once. V is TRBV19 and J is TRBJ1-1; TRBD1 agrees at 7 bases. CDR1 and CDR2 from the germline V gene are LNHDA and SQIVND (reference sequence). The CDR3 has 15 residues. V was pared by 1 base and J by 6 bases, with 8 bases of the junction left unmatched. For the CDR3, the DNA is TGTGCCAGTAGTATAGTTGAAGCAGGGGGAGCTGAAGCTTTCTTT. Translation: CASSIVEAGGAEAFF.

Regarding this clone: Other DNA sequences in this specimen translate into the identical CDR3. This sequence joins TRBV7-3 and TRBJ1-1, with D possibly TRBD1 on 6 matching bases. Trimming took 4 bases from V and 1 from J, leaving 7 bases between them. This CDR3 region has 13 residues. Germline-derived CDR1 and CDR2 are SGHTA and FQGTGA. The CDR3 here is CASSSQGNTEAFF. The CDR3 DNA is TGTGCCAGCAGCTCACAGGGGAACACTGAAGCTTTCTTT.

The rearrangement joins TRBV7-9 to TRBJ1-5; D is possibly TRBD1 (5 bases). The CDR3 extends over 13 amino acids. The germline CDR1 and CDR2 sequences are SEHNR and FQNEAQ (reference sequence). The V gene lost 4 bases and the J gene lost 5 bases, with 9 bases spanning the gap. The chain's CDR3 is CASSSGGDQPQHF. The CDR3 coding sequence is TGTGCCAGCAGCTCGGGGGGAGATCAGCCCCAGCATTTT.